Listed below are T cell receptor beta chains from one sample, sequenced in a study of CD4+ T cells in melanoma. Sequenced by immunoSEQ multiplex PCR; TCRdb stores in-frame clones only, minus some. The repertoire holds about 140,000 clones, with over 90% as singletons. Receptors were obtained from a human donor with melanoma. The CDR3 runs from the conserved cysteine through the conserved F or W. Each record gives: CDR3 DNA, CDR3 protein, V gene, clone size, J gene, D gene. A D gene is named only where the DNA matches it firmly. The listing skips clone size in some rows; elsewhere it reads once, few, many or a size class.

TGTGCCAGCGACTCCCTGGGAGAAGAGCAGTACTTC | CASDSLGEEQYF | TRBV2 | once | TRBJ2-7 | NA
TGCGCCAGCAGTCCGACCGGGGGGAAAGATACGCAGTATTTT | CASSPTGGKDTQYF | TRBV5-1 | NA | TRBJ2-3 | TRBD2
TGCAGCGTTGATGCGGGATATGGCTACACCTTC | CSVDAGYGYTF | TRBV29-1 | NA | TRBJ1-2 | NA
TGCGCCAGCAGCTTGGCGGGGATCTCGGGCGAGCAGTACTTC | CASSLAGISGEQYF | TRBV5-1 | NA | TRBJ2-7 | NA
TGTGCCAGCAGCCTCTTGGCGCGCACGCCGGGGGCCCAGTACTTC | CASSLLARTPGAQYF | TRBV7-2 | NA | TRBJ2-5 | NA
TGTGCCAGCACCGTGGTGAGGGGAGGAATGGGGCCGAGCACAGATACGCAGTATTTT | CASTVVRGGMGPSTDTQYF | TRBV27 | NA | TRBJ2-3 | NA
TGTGCCAGCTCACCCGGACGGGGATCACCCCTCCACTTT | CASSPGRGSPLHF | TRBV18 | NA | TRBJ1-6 | NA
TGTGCCAGCAGCTCCTCATACTCTGGAAACACCATATATTTT | CASSSSYSGNTIYF | TRBV9 | few | TRBJ1-3 | NA
TGTGCCAGCAGACGATTTCATGGGGAGCCTGGAAACACCATATATTTT | CASRRFHGEPGNTIYF | TRBV7-9 | NA | TRBJ1-3 | NA
TGTGCCAGCAGCCTCTGGGACGTATATGGCTACACCTTC | CASSLWDVYGYTF | TRBV7-8 | NA | TRBJ1-2 | NA
TGCGCCAGCAGCCACCCGGGCCCAGGGGCCGGGAACGAGCAGTACTTC | CASSHPGPGAGNEQYF | TRBV4-1 | NA | TRBJ2-7 | NA
TGTGCCAGCAGCTTAACTACGGGGGGCGCTGAAGCTTTCTTT | CASSLTTGGAEAFF | TRBV5-5 | once | TRBJ1-1 | NA
TGTGCCAGCAGTTATGGACAGGGCCCCTACGAGCAGTACTTC | CASSYGQGPYEQYF | TRBV6-5 | NA | TRBJ2-7 | TRBD1
TGCGCCAGCAGCTTGGAACGGGGGACAAACTATGGCTACACCTTC | CASSLERGTNYGYTF | TRBV5-1 | NA | TRBJ1-2 | NA
TGTGCCAGCAGCTTAGACTCATTAAGAAACACTGAAGCTTTCTTT | CASSLDSLRNTEAFF | TRBV7-2 | NA | TRBJ1-1 | NA
TGTGCCAGCAGTTCGGTGGGCTCGAACACTGAAGCTTTCTTT | CASSSVGSNTEAFF | TRBV6-5 | NA | TRBJ1-1 | NA
TGTGCCACCTGGACAGGGGCTGGCGAGCAGTACTTC | CATWTGAGEQYF | TRBV6-1 | NA | TRBJ2-7 | TRBD1
TGTGCCAGCAGCCAAGCCTCTGGGGGGTTTCAGCCCCAGCATTTT | CASSQASGGFQPQHF | TRBV7-9 | NA | TRBJ1-5 | NA
TGTGCCAGCAGTTTCTCAAGGACAGGGGGCTACGAGCAGTACTTC | CASSFSRTGGYEQYF | TRBV27 | NA | TRBJ2-7 | TRBD1
TGTGCCAGCAGGGGGGACAGGGAAGAGAGCAATCAGCCCCAGCATTTT | CASRGDREESNQPQHF | TRBV2 | NA | TRBJ1-5 | TRBD1
TGTGCCAGCAGCCCGGCCGGGGGGGGCCCTACCGCGGATACGCAGTATTTT | CASSPAGGGPTADTQYF | TRBV5-4 | once | TRBJ2-3 | TRBD2
TGTGCCAGCAGCTTACAGACAGGCGTCTATGGCTACACCTTC | CASSLQTGVYGYTF | TRBV7-8 | NA | TRBJ1-2 | NA
TGCGCCAGCAGCGGGACAGGGACAACTAATGAAAAACTGTTTTTT | CASSGTGTTNEKLFF | TRBV5-1 | NA | TRBJ1-4 | TRBD1
TGTGCCAGCAGTTTGAGACAGGGAGGTTCACCCCTCCACTTT | CASSLRQGGSPLHF | TRBV27 | NA | TRBJ1-6 | TRBD1
TGTGCCAGCAGCCCAAGACAGCAGAAAGAGACCCAGTACTTC | CASSPRQQKETQYF | TRBV7-2 | NA | TRBJ2-5 | NA
TGTGCCAGCGGCACCACGAACACTGAAGCTTTCTTT | CASGTTNTEAFF | TRBV18 | NA | TRBJ1-1 | NA
TGTGCCAGCAGCTTGCGTGCTCAGCCCCGGATATCCGGGGAGCTGTTTTTT | CASSLRAQPRISGELFF | TRBV5-5 | once | TRBJ2-2 | NA
TGTGCCAGCAGCCACAGGGTTCAGAAAGGGTTCGAGCAGTACTTC | CASSHRVQKGFEQYF | TRBV5-4 | once | TRBJ2-7 | NA
TGCGCCAGCAGTGAGGGGGACAGGGTATTTTCACCCCTCCACTTT | CASSEGDRVFSPLHF | TRBV10-2 | NA | TRBJ1-6 | TRBD1
TGTGCCAGCAGCACTCAGACAGGGGGCGGCACTGAAGCTTTCTTT | CASSTQTGGGTEAFF | TRBV7-2 | NA | TRBJ1-1 | TRBD1
TGTGCCAGCAGTTACTCGACGGCTAGCTACACCTTC | CASSYSTASYTF | TRBV6-6 | NA | TRBJ1-2 | NA
TGTGCCAGCAGCCGATCCGGCACAGGGGACAAGTATGGCTACACCTTC | CASSRSGTGDKYGYTF | TRBV7-9 | NA | TRBJ1-2 | TRBD1
TGTGCCAGCAGCCAAGGAACCGCTCCCTACGAGCAGTACTTC | CASSQGTAPYEQYF | TRBV4-2 | once | TRBJ2-7 | NA
TGCGCCAGCCAACAGACGAACACCGGGGAGCTGTTTTTT | CASQQTNTGELFF | TRBV5-1 | once | TRBJ2-2 | NA
TGCAGCGTTGAAAGGTTAGCGGGAGTCCCCTACAATGAGCAGTTCTTC | CSVERLAGVPYNEQFF | TRBV29-1 | NA | TRBJ2-1 | TRBD2
TGCGCCAGCAGCTTGTATCAGGGGGCGGATGGCTACACCTTC | CASSLYQGADGYTF | TRBV5-1 | NA | TRBJ1-2 | TRBD1
TGTGCCAGCTCACCGGGGGTGAGCTCCTACAATGAGCAGTTCTTC | CASSPGVSSYNEQFF | TRBV18 | NA | TRBJ2-1 | NA
TGTGCCAGCAGCCCGGAGGCGGGTTATAATTCACCCCTCCACTTT | CASSPEAGYNSPLHF | TRBV5-5 | NA | TRBJ1-6 | NA
TGCGCCAGCAGCTTGCGGACAGGAGGGGCAGACACTGAAGCTTTCTTT | CASSLRTGGADTEAFF | TRBV5-1 | NA | TRBJ1-1 | TRBD1
TGTGCCACCAGCAGAGATTACGAGGGAATGGCCCGCAATCAGCCCCAGCATTTT | CATSRDYEGMARNQPQHF | TRBV15 | once | TRBJ1-5 | NA
TGTGCCAGCAGCTCCCGCCAGGGACTAGCTAATGAGCAGTTCTTC | CASSSRQGLANEQFF | TRBV5-4 | NA | TRBJ2-1 | TRBD2
TGTGCCTGGAGTTTACAATCGAACACTGAAGCTTTCTTT | CAWSLQSNTEAFF | TRBV30 | few | TRBJ1-1 | NA
TGTGCCAGCAGCCAAGATACACGACAAATCTATGGCTACACCTTC | CASSQDTRQIYGYTF | TRBV14 | NA | TRBJ1-2 | NA
TGTGCCAGCTCACCACAGAAGAACACTGAAGCTTTCTTT | CASSPQKNTEAFF | TRBV18 | NA | TRBJ1-1 | NA
TGCGCCAGCAGCTTGGGTGACGGTAGTTATGGCTACACCTTC | CASSLGDGSYGYTF | TRBV5-1 | NA | TRBJ1-2 | NA
TGTGCCAGCAGCTACGAGGACAGGGACACTGAAGCTTTCTTT | CASSYEDRDTEAFF | TRBV5-6 | NA | TRBJ1-1 | TRBD1
TGTGCCAGCACCCGGGACAGGGTCTCCTACAATGAGCAGTTCTTC | CASTRDRVSYNEQFF | TRBV6-5 | NA | TRBJ2-1 | TRBD1
TGTGCCAGCAGCTTAGCGCCGGGACAGGGCCGCTACGAGCAGTACTTC | CASSLAPGQGRYEQYF | TRBV7-6 | few | TRBJ2-7 | TRBD1
TGTGCCAGCAGTGAACTTATAAGCAATCAGCCCCAGCATTTT | CASSELISNQPQHF | TRBV2 | NA | TRBJ1-5 | NA
TGTGCCAGCAGCTTAGGACTAGCGGGGGGAAACATTCAGTACTTC | CASSLGLAGGNIQYF | TRBV7-2 | NA | TRBJ2-4 | TRBD2